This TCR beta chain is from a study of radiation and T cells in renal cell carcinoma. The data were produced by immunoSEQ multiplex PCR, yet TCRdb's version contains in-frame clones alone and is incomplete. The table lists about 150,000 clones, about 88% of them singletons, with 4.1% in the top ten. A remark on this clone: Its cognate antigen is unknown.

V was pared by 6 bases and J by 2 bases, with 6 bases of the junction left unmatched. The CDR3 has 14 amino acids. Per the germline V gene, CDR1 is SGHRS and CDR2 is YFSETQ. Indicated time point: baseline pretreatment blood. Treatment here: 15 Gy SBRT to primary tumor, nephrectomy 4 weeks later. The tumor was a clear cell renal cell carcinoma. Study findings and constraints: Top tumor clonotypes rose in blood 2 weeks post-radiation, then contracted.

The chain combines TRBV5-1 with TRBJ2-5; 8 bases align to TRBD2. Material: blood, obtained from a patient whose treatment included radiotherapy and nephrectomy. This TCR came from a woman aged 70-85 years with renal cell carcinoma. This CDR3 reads CASTRGGLQETQYF. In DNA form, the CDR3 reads TGCGCCAGCACCCGGGGGGGCCTACAAGAGACCCAGTACTTC.